The 2 T cell receptor beta chains below were found in one sample sequenced in a study of early stage breast cancer tumors. Clones were read by immunoSEQ multiplex PCR, and TCRdb kept only the in-frame ones, dropping some. The sample includes some 58,000 clones, around 80% of them seen just once. Sequenced sample: blood. All receptors come from a person aged 25-39 years with breast cancer.

The V call is TRBV6-5, the J call TRBJ2-2; D is undetermined. The V end lost 2 bases, the J end lost 5 bases, and 9 bases lay between the germline ends. CDR1 and CDR2 (germline): MNHEY, SVGAGI. CDR3 size: 14 residues. CDR3 loop: CASSYLIRTGELFF. The CDR3 DNA reads as TGTGCCAGCAGTTACCTCATTCGAACCGGGGAGCTGTTTTTT.

V gene TRBV5-1 combines with J gene TRBJ2-7; TRBD2 agrees at 9 bases. After removal of 1 base from V and 4 bases from J, the junction contained 9 bases not matched to a gene. CDR3 length equals 16 residues. Germline lookup yields CDR1 SGHRS and CDR2 YFSETQ. For the CDR3, the DNA is TGCGCCAGCAGCTTGAGTTTGGGTAGCGGGAGTTACGAGCAGTACTTC. Amino acid sequence: CASSLSLGSGSYEQYF.